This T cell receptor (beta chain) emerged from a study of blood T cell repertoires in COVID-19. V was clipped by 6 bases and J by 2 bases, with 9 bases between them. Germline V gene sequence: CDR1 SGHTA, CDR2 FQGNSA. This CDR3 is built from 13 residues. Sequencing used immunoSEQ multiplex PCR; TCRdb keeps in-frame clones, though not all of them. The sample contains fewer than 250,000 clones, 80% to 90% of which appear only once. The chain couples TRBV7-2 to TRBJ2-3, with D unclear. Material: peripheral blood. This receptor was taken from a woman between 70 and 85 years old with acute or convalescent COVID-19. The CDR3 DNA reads TGTGCCAGCAGGCTAAGTTACACAGATACGCAGTATTTT. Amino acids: CASRLSYTDTQYF. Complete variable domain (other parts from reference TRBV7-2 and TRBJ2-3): GAGVSQSPSNKVTEKGKDVELRCDPISGHTALYWYRQSLGQGLEFLIYFQGNSAPDKSGLPSDRFSAERTGGSVSTLTIQRTQQEDSAVYLCASRLSYTDTQYFGPGTRLTVL.